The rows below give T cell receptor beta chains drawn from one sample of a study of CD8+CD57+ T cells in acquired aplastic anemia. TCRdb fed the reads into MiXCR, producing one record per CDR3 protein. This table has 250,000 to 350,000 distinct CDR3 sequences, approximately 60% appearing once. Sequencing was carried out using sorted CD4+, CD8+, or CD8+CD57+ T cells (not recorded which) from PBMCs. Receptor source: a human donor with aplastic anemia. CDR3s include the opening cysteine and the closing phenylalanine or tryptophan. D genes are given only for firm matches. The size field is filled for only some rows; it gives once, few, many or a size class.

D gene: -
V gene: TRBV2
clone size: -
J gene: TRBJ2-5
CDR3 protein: CASSIGTTQYF
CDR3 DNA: TGTGCCAGCAGTATAGGGACGACCCAGTACTTC

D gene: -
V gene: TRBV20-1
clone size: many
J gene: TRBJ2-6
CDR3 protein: CSARSGVAGANVLTF
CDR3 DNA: TGCAGTGCTAGATCCGGGGTGGCCGGGGCCAACGTCCTGACTTTC

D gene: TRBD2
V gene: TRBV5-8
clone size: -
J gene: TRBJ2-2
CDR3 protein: CASSSGLAADTGELFF
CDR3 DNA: TGTGCCAGCAGCTCAGGACTAGCAGCGGACACCGGGGAGCTGTTTTTT

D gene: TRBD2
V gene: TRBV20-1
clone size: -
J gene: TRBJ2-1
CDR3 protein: CSATGLAGDLYNEQFF
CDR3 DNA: TGCAGTGCCACGGGACTAGCGGGGGATCTCTACAATGAGCAGTTCTTC

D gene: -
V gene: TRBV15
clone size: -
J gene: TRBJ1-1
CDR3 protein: CATSDMVPAVAFF
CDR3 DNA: TGTGCCACCAGCGACATGGTCCCCGCTGTAGCTTTCTTT

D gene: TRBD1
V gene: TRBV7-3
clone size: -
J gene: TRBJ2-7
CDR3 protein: CASSLAGTGILYEQYF
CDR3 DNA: TGTGCCAGCAGTCTTGCCGGGACAGGCATACTCTACGAGCAGTACTTC

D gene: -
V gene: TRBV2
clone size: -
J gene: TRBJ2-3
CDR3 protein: CASSEMGGGGTDTQYF
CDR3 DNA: TGCGCCAGCAGTGAGATGGGGGGAGGAGGCACAGATACGCAGTATTTT

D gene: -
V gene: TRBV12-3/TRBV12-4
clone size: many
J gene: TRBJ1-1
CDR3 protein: CASSLGAMNTEAFF
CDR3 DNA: TGTGCCAGCAGTTTAGGGGCCATGAACACTGAAGCTTTCTTT

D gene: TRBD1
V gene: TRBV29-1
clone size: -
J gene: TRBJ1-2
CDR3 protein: CSVGDSYGYTF
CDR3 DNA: TGCAGCGTAGGGGACAGCTATGGCTACACCTTC

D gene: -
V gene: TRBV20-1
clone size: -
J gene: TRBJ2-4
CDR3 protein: CSAPQGGNIQYF
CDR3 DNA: TGCAGTGCACCTCAGGGGGGGAACATTCAGTACTTC

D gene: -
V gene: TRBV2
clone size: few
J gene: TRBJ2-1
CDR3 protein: CATLKSGPNNEQFF
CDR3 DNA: TGTGCCACCCTTAAGAGCGGGCCTAACAATGAGCAGTTCTTC

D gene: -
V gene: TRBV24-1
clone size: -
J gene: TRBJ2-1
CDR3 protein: CATSYREQFF
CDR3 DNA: TGTGCCACCAGTTACCGCGAGCAGTTCTTC

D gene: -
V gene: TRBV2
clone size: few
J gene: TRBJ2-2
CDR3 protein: CASTLKGELFF
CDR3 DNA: TGTGCCAGCACCCTGAAGGGGGAGCTGTTTTTT

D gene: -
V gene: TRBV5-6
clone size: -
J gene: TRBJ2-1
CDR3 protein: CASSLGQGALSEQFF
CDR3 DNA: TGTGCCAGCAGCCTCGGACAAGGCGCTCTTAGTGAGCAGTTCTTC

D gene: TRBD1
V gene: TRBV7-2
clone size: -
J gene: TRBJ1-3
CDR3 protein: CASSLDRVKENTINF
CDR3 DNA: TGTGCCAGCAGCCTCGACAGGGTGAAAGAAAACACCATAAATTTT

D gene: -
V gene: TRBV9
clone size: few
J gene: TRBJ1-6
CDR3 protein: CASSVARERDSPLHF
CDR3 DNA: TGTGCCAGCAGCGTAGCGAGAGAGAGGGATTCACCCCTCCACTTT

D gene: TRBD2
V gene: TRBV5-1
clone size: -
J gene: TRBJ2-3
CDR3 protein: CASSLGGGGAEKVTDTQYF
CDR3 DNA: TGCGCCAGCAGCTTGGGTGGCGGGGGGGCCGAGAAGGTAACAGATACGCAGTATTTT

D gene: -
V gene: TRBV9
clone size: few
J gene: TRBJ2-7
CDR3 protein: CASSVSQVGAYEQYF
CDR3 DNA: TGTGCCAGCAGCGTATCCCAGGTTGGCGCCTACGAGCAGTACTTC

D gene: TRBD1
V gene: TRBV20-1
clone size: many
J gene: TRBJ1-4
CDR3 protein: CSARDLGGEEKLFF
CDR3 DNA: TGCAGTGCTAGAGATTTAGGGGGCGAGGAAAAACTGTTTTTT

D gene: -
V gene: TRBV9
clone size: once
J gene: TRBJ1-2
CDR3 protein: CASSVESGVGYGYTF
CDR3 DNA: TGTGCCAGCAGCGTAGAATCAGGGGTTGGGTATGGCTACACCTTC

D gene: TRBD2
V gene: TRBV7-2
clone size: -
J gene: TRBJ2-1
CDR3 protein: CASAAGLALYNEQFF
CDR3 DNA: TGTGCCAGCGCCGCCGGACTAGCCCTATACAATGAGCAGTTCTTC

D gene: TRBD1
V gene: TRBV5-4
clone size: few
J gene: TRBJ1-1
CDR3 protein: CASSTGTEWNTEAFF
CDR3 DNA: TGTGCCAGCAGCACAGGGACAGAGTGGAACACTGAAGCTTTCTTT

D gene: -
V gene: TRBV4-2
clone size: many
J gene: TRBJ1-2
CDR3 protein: CASSQRGGGPYGYTF
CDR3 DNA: TGTGCCAGCAGCCAGCGGGGGGGCGGACCCTATGGCTACACCTTC

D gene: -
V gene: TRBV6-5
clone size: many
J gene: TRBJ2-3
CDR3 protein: CATQRTDTQYF
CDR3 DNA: TGTGCCACCCAACGCACAGATACGCAGTATTTT

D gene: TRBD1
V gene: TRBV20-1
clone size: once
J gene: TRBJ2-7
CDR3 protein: CSARERTGGSYEQYF
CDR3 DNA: TGCAGTGCTAGAGAACGGACAGGGGGGTCCTACGAGCAGTACTTC

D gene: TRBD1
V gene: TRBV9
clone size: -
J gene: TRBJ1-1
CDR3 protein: CASSRTTGGTGHFEAFF
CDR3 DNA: TGTGCCAGCAGCCGTACAACAGGGGGCACAGGTCATTTTGAAGCTTTCTTT

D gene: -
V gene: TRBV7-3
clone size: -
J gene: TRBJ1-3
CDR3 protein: CASSLPGQTAGNTIYF
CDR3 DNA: TGTGCCAGCAGCTTACCTGGACAGACGGCTGGAAACACCATATATTTT

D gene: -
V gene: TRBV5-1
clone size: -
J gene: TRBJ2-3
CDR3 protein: CASSLDSPADTQYF
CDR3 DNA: TGCGCCAGCAGCTTGGACAGCCCCGCAGATACGCAGTATTTT

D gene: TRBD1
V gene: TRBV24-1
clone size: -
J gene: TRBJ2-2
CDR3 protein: CATTRTGQDTGELFF
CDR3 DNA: TGTGCCACCACCAGGACGGGACAGGACACCGGGGAGCTGTTTTTT

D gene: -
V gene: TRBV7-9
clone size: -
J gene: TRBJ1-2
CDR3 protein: CASSLQTGAEGYTF
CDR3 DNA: TGTGCCAGCAGCCTACAAACGGGGGCGGAAGGCTACACCTTC

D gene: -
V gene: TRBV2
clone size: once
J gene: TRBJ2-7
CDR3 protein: CASSVGDGDYEQYF
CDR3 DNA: TGTGCCAGCAGTGTTGGGGACGGGGACTACGAGCAGTACTTC

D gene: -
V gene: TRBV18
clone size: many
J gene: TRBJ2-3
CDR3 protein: CASSLYADTQYF
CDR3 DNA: TGTGCCAGCTCACTTTATGCAGATACGCAGTATTTT

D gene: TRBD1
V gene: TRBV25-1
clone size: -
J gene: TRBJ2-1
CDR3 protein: CASNGGQGKDNEQFF
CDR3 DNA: TGTGCCAGCAATGGTGGACAGGGGAAGGACAATGAGCAGTTCTTC

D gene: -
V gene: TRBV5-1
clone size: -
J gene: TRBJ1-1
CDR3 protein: CASSLAVDRGTEAFF
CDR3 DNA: TGCGCCAGCAGCTTGGCCGTGGACCGGGGCACTGAAGCTTTCTTT

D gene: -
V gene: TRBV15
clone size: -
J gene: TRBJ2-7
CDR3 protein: CATSRAGQLSYEQYF
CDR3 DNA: TGTGCCACCAGCAGAGCTGGGCAGCTGAGCTACGAGCAGTACTTC

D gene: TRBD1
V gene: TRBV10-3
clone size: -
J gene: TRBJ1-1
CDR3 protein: CAISEPPPGQGVMRAEAFF
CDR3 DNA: TGTGCCATCAGTGAGCCTCCTCCGGGACAGGGGGTCATGCGCGCTGAAGCTTTCTTT

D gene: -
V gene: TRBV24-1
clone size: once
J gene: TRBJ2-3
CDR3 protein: CATSDSEEDTQYF
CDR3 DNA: TGTGCCACCAGTGATTCCGAGGAAGATACGCAGTATTTT

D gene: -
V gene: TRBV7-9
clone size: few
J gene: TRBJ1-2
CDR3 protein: CASSFGRLYGYTF
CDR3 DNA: TGTGCCAGCAGCTTTGGCAGGCTCTATGGCTACACCTTC

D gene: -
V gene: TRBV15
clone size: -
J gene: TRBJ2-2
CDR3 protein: CATSRGRSSNTGELFF
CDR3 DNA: TGTGCCACCAGCAGAGGTAGATCTTCGAACACCGGGGAGCTGTTTTTT

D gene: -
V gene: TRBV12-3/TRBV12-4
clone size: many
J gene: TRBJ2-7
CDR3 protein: CASSLGGPYEQYF
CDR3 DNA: TGTGCCAGCAGTTTGGGGGGGCCCTACGAGCAGTACTTC

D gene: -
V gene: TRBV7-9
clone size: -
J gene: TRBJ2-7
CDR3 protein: CASSSPLGDEQYF
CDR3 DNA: TGTGCCAGCAGCTCCCCTTTGGGGGACGAGCAGTACTTC

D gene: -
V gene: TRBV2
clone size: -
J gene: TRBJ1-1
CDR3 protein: CASSLGSGLNTEAFF
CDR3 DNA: TGTGCCAGCAGCTTAGGGTCCGGGCTGAACACTGAAGCTTTCTTT

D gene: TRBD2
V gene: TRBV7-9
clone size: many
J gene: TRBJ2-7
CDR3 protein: CASSFTSGRLSEQYF
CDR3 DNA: TGTGCCAGCAGCTTCACTAGCGGGAGGCTTAGCGAGCAGTACTTC

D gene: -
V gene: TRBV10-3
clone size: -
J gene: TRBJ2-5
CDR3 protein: CAISEPTLAGKETQYF
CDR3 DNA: TGTGCCATCAGTGAGCCAACCCTGGCGGGGAAGGAGACCCAGTACTTC